This T cell receptor beta chain was recorded in a study of CD8 T cells in ankylosing spondylitis. Findings of the study overall: Previously reported in reactive arthritis synovial fluid and blood were some of the motif variants.

V dropped 4 bases and J dropped 6; count of bases not matched to a gene: 10. Germline CDR1 is SGHDN and CDR2 is FVKESK. This CDR3 contains 15 residues. This clonotype was observed many times. As yet, its antigen is unknown. TCRdb reprocessed the 5' RACE reads with MiXCR, giving one entry per CDR3 protein. The sample lists about 100,000 distinct CDR3 sequences, approximately 25% seen once, with roughly 12% in the top ten. Sequencing was carried out using synovial fluid, either unsorted or a sorted T cell fraction (not recorded which). J is TRBJ2-7 and V is TRBV14; 9 bases line up with TRBD1. The sequence was collected from a male donor with ankylosing spondylitis. For the CDR3, the DNA is TGTGCCAGCAGCCGAACCGGGACAGGGCTCGGCGAGCAGTACTTC. Translation gives CASSRTGTGLGEQYF.